The 2 T cell receptor beta chains below all came from one sample that was sequenced in a study of OX40 agonist ivuxolimab in advanced cancers. Method: immunoSEQ multiplex PCR; TCRdb's copy keeps in-frame clones and lacks some. The profile shows under 150,000 clones, roughly nine tenths of them singletons. The input for sequencing was CD4+ or CD8+ T cells sorted from blood, taken in a trial of the OX40 agonist ivuxolimab. The source of these receptors is an adult with an advanced solid tumor such as melanoma, head and neck, liver or kidney cancer.

The chain has TRBV7-9 and TRBJ2-7, with D tentatively TRBD1 or TRBD2 (5 bases each). This CDR3 is built from 16 residues. Germline loops: CDR1 SEHNR, CDR2 FQNEAQ (reference sequence). V gave up 1 base and J gave up 5 bases, with 18 bases separating them. CDR3 in amino acids: CASSLVSQGPGDEQYF. The CDR3, as DNA: TGTGCCAGCAGCTTAGTTTCCCAGGGACCCGGGGACGAGCAGTACTTC. Based on the CDR3 plus reference TRBV7-9 and TRBJ2-7, the full variable domain is DTGVSQNPRHKITKRGQNVTFRCDPISEHNRLYWYRQTLGQGPEFLTYFQNEAQLEKSRLLSDRFSAERPKGSFSTLEIQRTEQGDSAMYLCASSLVSQGPGDEQYFGPGTRLTVT.

The CDR3 here is CASRLEVGNQPQHF. The DNA of the CDR3 is TGTGCCAGCAGGCTAGAAGTGGGCAATCAGCCCCAGCATTTT. The V call is TRBV28, the J call TRBJ1-5; D remains unclear. The ends were cut back, 6 bases at V and 2 bases at J, with 11 bases in the middle. Germline CDR1 and CDR2: MDHEN and SYDVKM. This CDR3 comprises 14 residues.